The 27 T cell receptor beta chains below were found in one sample sequenced in a study of T cells in Graves' hyperthyroidism and ophthalmopathy (dated 2019 in TCRdb). Preparation of the library involved multiplex PCR. These reads were obtained on an Illumina HiSeq 2000. The TCR beta CDR3 regions were amplified from RNA transcripts. The TCR CDR3 was subjected to a first round of RT-PCR using the HTBI primer set and the Qiagen OneStep RT-PCR kit. TCRdb reanalyzed the raw reads on its own, using fastp at Q25 for trimming and MiXCR for clone calling, and kept in-frame beta chains. Every distinct CDR3 protein forms one entry, paired with its most common genes and DNA. The sample profile shows 340,000 or so distinct CDR3 sequences; 15% to 20% of them were found once. The biggest ten clones account for approximately 49% of the sample. The sequenced sample was blood. The receptors were sampled from a woman in her fifties or sixties with Graves' hyperthyroidism.

This clonotype was counted between two and nine times. The CDR3 spells CASSLFPSYEQYF. The CDR3 bases are TGTGCCAGCAGCTTATTTCCGAGCTACGAGCAGTACTTC. The gene calls are TRBV7-9 and TRBJ2-7; D is ambiguous. The V gene lost 2 bases and the J gene lost 3 bases, with 8 bases spanning the gap. CDR3 length: 13 amino acids. Germline V lookup: CDR1 SEHNR, CDR2 FQNEAQ (reference sequence).

The chain uses TRBV24-1 and TRBJ2-5; 8 bases align to TRBD2. V shed 10 bases, J shed 0 bases, and the junction held 0 bases outside the gene matches. CDR3 length: 12 residues. The germline V gene has CDR1 KGHDR and CDR2 SFDVKD. The CDR3 DNA reads TGTGCCACGCGGGGGGACCAAGAGACCCAGTACTTC. It specifies CATRGDQETQYF.

This clonotype showed up many times. V gene TRBV7-9 combines with J gene TRBJ2-3, with 13 bases matching TRBD2. V lost 4 bases, J lost 8 bases, and 3 bases stayed unmatched. From germline, CDR1 is SEHNR and CDR2 FQNEAQ (reference sequence). There are 14 residues in the CDR3. In nucleotides, the CDR3 is TGTGCCAGCAGCTCCGGGACTAGCGGGGTTACGCAGTATTTT. This sequence encodes CASSSGTSGVTQYF.

This clonotype was recorded many times. The gene calls are TRBV20-1 and TRBJ2-7; D is perhaps TRBD1 or TRBD2 (5 bases each). This CDR3 spans 15 amino acids. Per the germline V gene, CDR1 is DFQATT and CDR2 is SNEGSKA (reference sequence). With 8 bases removed from V and 1 base from J, the gap between germline ends came to 21 bases. The CDR3 region is CSRGLVGASSYEQYF. The CDR3 nucleotides read TGCAGTAGGGGTCTCGTGGGAGCCTCATCCTACGAGCAGTACTTC.

V is TRBV5-6 and J is TRBJ1-1; D gene unclear. The CDR3 totals 12 residues. Trimming stripped 4 bases from V and 8 bases from J, with 12 bases between. Germline V gives CDR1 SGHDT, CDR2 YYEEEE. This chain's CDR3 is CASSLPSSEAFF. Here the CDR3 DNA reads TGTGCCAGCAGCCTCCCCTCTTCGGAAGCTTTCTTT.

This clonotype was detected only a few times. This chain joins TRBV2 and TRBJ2-5; unclear D gene. CDR1 and CDR2 (germline): SNHLY, FYNNEI. Trimming removed 2 bases from V and 4 bases from J, with 11 bases in between. This CDR3 comprises 14 residues. The CDR3 loop is CASSEQDVPETQYF. CDR3 DNA: TGTGCCAGCAGTGAACAGGACGTCCCAGAGACCCAGTACTTC.

Only a few counts were recorded for this clonotype. The rearrangement joins TRBV20-1 to TRBJ2-1; D unresolved. The V end lost 0 bases, the J end lost 10 bases, and 16 bases lay between the germline ends. Per the germline V gene, CDR1 is DFQATT and CDR2 is SNEGSKA (reference sequence). The CDR3 loop spans 14 amino acids. CDR3 sequence reads: CSARETGYIREQFF. The DNA of the CDR3 is TGCAGTGCTAGAGAAACGGGCTATATTCGCGAGCAGTTCTTC.

There are many counts of this clonotype. This chain joins TRBV18 and TRBJ1-4; D is possibly TRBD1 (5 bases). Germline V gives CDR1 KGHSH, CDR2 LQKENI. The V end lost 3 bases, the J end lost 5 bases, and 13 bases lay between the germline ends. CDR3 length equals 15 residues. The CDR3 here is CASSPPGLANEKLFF. Here the CDR3 DNA reads TGTGCCAGCTCACCTCCGGGACTGGCAAATGAAAAACTGTTTTTT.

J is TRBJ1-1 and V is TRBV3-1; D possibly corresponds to TRBD1 (6 bases). The CDR3 runs 17 residues. Germline CDR1 and CDR2: LGHDT and YNNKEL (reference sequence). Deletions cut 4 bases from V and 1 base from J, with 19 bases between. The CDR3 reads CASSPAGQGLSNTEAFF. The CDR3, as DNA: TGTGCCAGCAGCCCCGCTGGGCAGGGGTTGTCGAACACTGAAGCTTTCTTT.

V and J are TRBV9 and TRBJ2-7; D ambiguous. From germline, CDR1 is SGDLS and CDR2 YYNGEE. The CDR3 length is 15 residues. Trimming took 2 bases from V and 1 from J, leaving 13 bases between them. CDR3 in DNA: TGTGCCAGCAGCGTCTTACCAGAAACTTCCTACGAGCAGTACTTC. Amino acid sequence: CASSVLPETSYEQYF.

This clonotype was detected many times. V gene TRBV5-1 combines with J gene TRBJ2-7, with a tentative D call TRBD2 (5 bases). The length of the CDR3 is 13 residues. CDR1 SGHRS and CDR2 YFSETQ come from the germline V gene. Between the trimmed V and J ends, which lost 6 bases and 0 bases, there was a span of 10 bases. The CDR3 here is CASNEGNSYEQYF. As DNA, the CDR3 is TGCGCCAGCAACGAGGGCAACTCCTACGAGCAGTACTTC.

The V gene is TRBV4-1, the J gene TRBJ1-1; D unclear. Germline CDR1 reads MGHRA; CDR2 reads YSYEKL. This CDR3 comprises 13 residues. Trimming cost V 2 bases and J 5 bases, with 9 bases left between them. For the CDR3, the DNA is TGCGCCAGCAGCCAATACGAAGGGACTGAAGCTTTCTTT. Translation: CASSQYEGTEAFF.

This clonotype was observed a handful of times. CDR3 coding DNA: TGTGCCAGTAGACGGGACACCGCCGTCTCTGGGGCCAACGTCCTGACTTTC. Its translation is CASRRDTAVSGANVLTF. The gene calls are TRBV19 and TRBJ2-6; a weak D match, TRBD1 (6 bases). In germline, CDR1 is LNHDA, CDR2 SQIVND (reference sequence). V dropped 6 bases and J dropped 0 bases, with 15 bases sitting between them. The CDR3 is 17 residues long.

The chain carries TRBV9 and TRBJ2-3; 9 bases fit TRBD2. Unmatched junction bases numbered 9, after V lost 5 bases and J lost 5 bases. The germline CDR1 and CDR2 sequences are SGDLS and YYNGEE. This CDR3 is 15 amino acids long. The CDR3 sequence is CASRGSGGKGDTQYF. CDR3 DNA sequence: TGTGCCAGCAGAGGGAGCGGGGGGAAGGGAGATACGCAGTATTTT.

This clonotype was seen a handful of times. This chain joins TRBV27 and TRBJ2-5; D may be TRBD1 (6 bases). The V gene's germline CDR1 is MNHEY and CDR2 SMNVEV (reference sequence). There are 13 residues in the CDR3. Trimming took off 5 bases at V and 5 bases at J, with 12 bases between the two ends. The CDR3 region is CASSRQVRETQYF. CDR3 in DNA: TGTGCCAGCAGTCGACAGGTCAGGGAGACCCAGTACTTC.

This clonotype was seen a few times. The chain uses TRBV13 and TRBJ2-2; no reliable D call. From germline, CDR1 is PRHDT and CDR2 FYEKMQ (reference sequence). V lost 2 bases and J 6 bases, leaving 13 bases between the germline ends. The CDR3 is 15 residues long. As DNA, the CDR3 is TGTGCCAGCAGCTTACCGGGTAGGAGCTCCGGGGAGCTGTTTTTT. It codes for CASSLPGRSSGELFF.

The V and J genes are TRBV2 and TRBJ1-5; D remains unclear. The germline CDR1 and CDR2 sequences are SNHLY and FYNNEI. Deletions cut 5 bases from V and 5 bases from J, with 13 bases between. This CDR3 is built from 14 residues. For the CDR3, the DNA is TGTGCCAGCAGTCAGGACTCTGGGGATCAGCCCCAGCATTTT. This sequence encodes CASSQDSGDQPQHF.

The chain joins TRBV3-1 to TRBJ2-1, with 7 nucleotides matching TRBD2. Germline V gene lookup returns CDR1 LGHDT and CDR2 YNNKEL (reference sequence). Trimming took 3 bases from V and 7 from J; bases not matched to a gene: 9. There are 15 residues in the CDR3. CDR3 coding DNA: TGTGCCAGCAGCCAGCCGGCTAGCGGTACTAATGAGCAGTTCTTC. This sequence encodes CASSQPASGTNEQFF.

This clonotype came up a few times. The V call is TRBV12-3 or TRBV12-4, the J call TRBJ2-3; 8 bases fit TRBD1. The junction had 5 bases not matched to a gene; V was cut back by 2 bases and J by 4 bases. The CDR3 totals 15 residues. CDR3 loop: CASSLQDREADTQYF. The DNA for the CDR3 is TGTGCCAGCAGTTTACAGGACAGGGAGGCAGATACGCAGTATTTT.

The sample holds a few counts of this clonotype. The chain couples TRBV5-1 to TRBJ2-2; TRBD2 aligns across 7 bases. This CDR3 contains 16 residues. V gave up 7 bases and J gave up 2 bases; unmatched junction bases: 11. Germline CDR1 is SGHRS and CDR2 is YFSETQ. CDR3 coding DNA: TGCGCCAGCGCTACCCAATCTAGCGGCAACACCGGGGAGCTGTTTTTT. This gives the protein CASATQSSGNTGELFF. The full variable domain, its missing parts supplied by reference TRBV5-1 and TRBJ2-2, is KAGVTQTPRYLIKTRGQQVTLSCSPISGHRSVSWYQQTPGQGLQFLFEYFSETQRNKGNFPGRFSGRQFSNSRSEMNVSTLELGDSALYLCASATQSSGNTGELFFGEGSRLTVL.

V usage is TRBV6-6 and J usage is TRBJ1-3, with D hard to call. The CDR3 spans 15 residues. Per germline, CDR1 MNHNY and CDR2 SVGAGI (reference sequence). Trimming left V 2 bases short and J 0 bases short, with 8 bases between. The CDR3 sequence: CASSYDGNSGNTIYF. Here the CDR3 DNA reads TGTGCCAGCAGTTACGACGGCAACTCTGGAAACACCATATATTTT.

This clonotype was detected only a few times. The chain uses TRBV27 and TRBJ2-7, with D possibly TRBD1 on 6 matching bases. Germline CDR1 MNHEY, CDR2 SMNVEV (reference sequence). Trimming shortened V by 5 bases and J by 2 bases, and 16 bases separated the two germline ends. The CDR3 sequence is 15 residues long. CDR3 coding DNA: TGTGCCAGCAGTCAGGGGAGCCACTGGGCCTACGAGCAGTACTTC. Its translation is CASSQGSHWAYEQYF.

The rearrangement links TRBV13 to TRBJ1-5, with TRBD1 identical over 9 bases. With 5 bases clipped from V and 7 bases from J, the junction kept 6 bases outside the gene matches. CDR3 size: 14 residues. Germline V gene lookup returns CDR1 PRHDT and CDR2 FYEKMQ (reference sequence). CDR3 nucleotides: TGTGCCAGCAGCAGACAGGGGGAAGTACAGCCCCAGCATTTT. Translating gives CASSRQGEVQPQHF.

This clonotype was detected only a few times. This sequence joins TRBV11-2 and TRBJ2-1, with D perhaps matching TRBD1 (7 bases). V lost 5 bases and J lost 9, with 17 bases in between. Looked up from germline, CDR1 is SGHAT and CDR2 is FQNNGV. The CDR3 loop spans 14 amino acids. This chain's CDR3 is CASSLGTASVEQFF. The CDR3 DNA follows: TGTGCCAGCAGCCTCGGGACAGCTAGCGTTGAGCAGTTCTTC.

This clonotype turned up a few times. The junction departs from germline at one end; a sequencing error may be responsible. The chain combines TRBV6-1 with TRBJ2-1, with TRBD1 identical over 7 bases. Germline V lookup: CDR1 MNHNS, CDR2 SASEGT. This CDR3 is 12 amino acids long. This CDR3 reads CASGDRVDEQFF. DNA of the CDR3: TGTGCCAGCGGTGACAGGGTGGATGAGCAGTTCTTC.

This chain joins TRBV20-1 and TRBJ2-3; the match to TRBD2 covers 10 bases. With 6 bases clipped from V and 1 base from J, the junction kept 7 bases outside the gene matches. This CDR3 contains 15 residues. Germline lookup yields CDR1 DFQATT and CDR2 SNEGSKA (reference sequence). As DNA, the CDR3 is TGCAGTGCGACCCCCGGGACTAGCGGCACAGATACGCAGTATTTT. Translation gives CSATPGTSGTDTQYF.

This clonotype was counted a few times. The rearrangement links TRBV11-2 to TRBJ1-4; perhaps TRBD1 as D (5 bases). Germline V CDR1 and CDR2: SGHAT, FQNNGV. The CDR3 is made up of 15 amino acids. Trimming took off 3 bases at V and 8 bases at J, with 16 bases between the two ends. The CDR3 sequence is CASSFRQTLGEKLFF. The DNA for the CDR3 is TGTGCCAGCAGCTTCAGACAGACGCTCGGGGAAAAACTGTTTTTT.